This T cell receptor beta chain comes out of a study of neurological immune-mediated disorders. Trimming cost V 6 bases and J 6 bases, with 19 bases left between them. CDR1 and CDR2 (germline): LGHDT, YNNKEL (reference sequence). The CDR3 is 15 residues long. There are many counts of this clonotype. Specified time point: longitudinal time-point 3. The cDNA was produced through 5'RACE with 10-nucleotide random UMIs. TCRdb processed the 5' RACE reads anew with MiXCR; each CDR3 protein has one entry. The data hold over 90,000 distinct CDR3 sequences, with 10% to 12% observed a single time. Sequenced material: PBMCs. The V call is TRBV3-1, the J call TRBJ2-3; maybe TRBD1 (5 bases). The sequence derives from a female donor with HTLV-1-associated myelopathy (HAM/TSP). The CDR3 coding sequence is TGTGCCAGCAGTCGCTCAGGGTCGCCATGGGATACGCAGTATTTT. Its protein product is CASSRSGSPWDTQYF.